The 27 T cell receptor beta chains below all came from one sample that was sequenced in a study of long-term antiretroviral therapy in people with HIV. The assay, immunoSEQ v3.0, was run at survey level. Libraries were prepared by immunoSEQ multiplex PCR; TCRdb keeps only in-frame clonotypes and omits some of them. The sample shows 25,000 to 35,000 clones, around 83% of them seen only once. The specimen was unsorted PBMCs, collected 0.8 years after starting antiretroviral therapy. The receptors were gathered from a woman aged 25-40 years with HIV.

The V call is TRBV19, the J call TRBJ2-2; 12 nucleotides agree with TRBD2. Germline lookup yields CDR1 LNHDA and CDR2 SQIVND (reference sequence). The CDR3 length is 20 residues. Unmatched junction bases numbered 11, after V lost 3 bases and J lost 0 bases. The CDR3 DNA follows: TGTGCCAGTAGTATTTATCGGCTAGCGGGGGGGCGCACGAACACCGGGGAGCTGTTTTTT. Encoded protein: CASSIYRLAGGRTNTGELFF.

V is TRBV2 and J is TRBJ2-7; tentative D call: TRBD1 (5 bases). The V gene's germline CDR1 is SNHLY and CDR2 FYNNEI. This CDR3 has 13 residues. V lost 4 bases and J lost 6, with 13 bases in between. The CDR3 DNA is TGTGCCAGCAGTGCTGGGCGTCAGGGCGAGCAGTACGTC. Translation: CASSAGRQGEQYV.

The gene calls are TRBV6-8 and TRBJ1-1, with TRBD1 as a possible D gene (6 bases). V lost 0 bases and J 0 bases, leaving 14 bases between the germline ends. Looked up from germline, CDR1 is MNHGY and CDR2 is SAAAGT. The CDR3 is 17 residues long. The chain's CDR3 is CASSYSVFDRMNTEAFF. CDR3 sequence (DNA): TGTGCCAGCAGTTACTCAGTGTTCGACAGGATGAACACTGAAGCTTTCTTT.

The chain recombines TRBV19 with TRBJ2-7; 13 positions match TRBD2. Germline V lookup: CDR1 LNHDA, CDR2 SQIVND (reference sequence). The CDR3 extends over 16 amino acids. The junction had 9 bases not matched to a gene; V was cut back by 5 bases and J by 5 bases. The CDR3 DNA sequence: TGTGCCAGTAGTGGAACTAGCGGGGGGGCCAAAGACGAGCAGTACGTC. This encodes CASSGTSGGAKDEQYV.

This rearrangement joins TRBV5-5 to TRBJ1-5; TRBD1 might be the D (5 bases). This CDR3 spans 15 amino acids. V lost 4 bases and J lost 2, with 13 bases in between. The V gene's germline CDR1 is SGHKS and CDR2 YYEKEE (reference sequence). The CDR3 nucleotides read TGTGCCAGCAGCCCGGTGAGGGACGGCAATCAGCCCCAGCATTTT. The encoded protein is CASSPVRDGNQPQHF. Full variable domain (missing parts from reference TRBV5-5 and TRBJ1-5): DAGVTQSPTHLIKTRGQQVTLRCSPISGHKSVSWYQQVLGQGPQFIFQYYEKEERGRGNFPDRFSARQFPNYSSELNVNALLLGDSALYLCASSPVRDGNQPQHFGDGTRLSIL.

The V gene is TRBV19, the J gene TRBJ1-1, with 7 bases identical to TRBD1. The CDR3 is 16 amino acids. The germline V gene encodes CDR1 LNHDA and CDR2 SQIVND (reference sequence). Germline trimming cut 6 bases from V and 1 base from J; bases unmatched to any gene: 11. The CDR3 DNA follows: TGTGCCAGTAGCCTCAGGACAGGCCTTGAGAACACTGAAGCTTTCTTT. Translation gives CASSLRTGLENTEAFF. The entire variable domain, with the rest obtained from reference TRBV19 and TRBJ1-1, is as follows: DGGITQSPKYLFRKEGQNVTLSCEQNLNHDAMYWYRQDPGQGLRLIYYSQIVNDFQKGDIAEGYSVSREKKESFPLTVTSAQKNPTAFYLCASSLRTGLENTEAFFGQGTRLTVV.

The chain links TRBV29-1 to TRBJ2-1, with D unclear. The CDR3 runs 14 residues. The germline V gene has CDR1 SQVTM and CDR2 ANQGSEA. V was cut by 8 bases and J by 5 bases, with 19 bases left in between. The CDR3 coding sequence is TGCAGCACTTATAGGCTAGATCCAAACAATGAGCAGTTCTTC. Its protein is CSTYRLDPNNEQFF.

The rearrangement uses TRBV6-4 and TRBJ2-7; D uncertain. V was pared by 2 bases and J by 6 bases, with 8 bases between. From germline, CDR1 is MRHNA and CDR2 SNTAGT. This CDR3 is built from 12 residues. CDR3: CASSDPICEQYF. Written as DNA, the CDR3 is TGTGCCAGCAGTGACCCTATATGCGAGCAGTACTTC.

In this sample, this clone turned up once. The chain recombines TRBV18 with TRBJ2-5; D is undetermined. V dropped 5 bases and J dropped 4 bases, with 14 bases sitting between them. In germline, CDR1 is KGHSH, CDR2 LQKENI. The CDR3 spans 14 residues. CDR3 residues: CASSARVRGETQYF. The CDR3 nucleotides read TGTGCCAGCTCAGCTAGGGTTCGTGGAGAGACCCAGTACTTC.

The chain's CDR3 is CASIPANTGELFF. In nucleotides, the CDR3 is TGTGCCAGCATTCCAGCGAACACCGGGGAGCTGTTTTTT. The gene calls are TRBV27 and TRBJ2-2; no firm D call. CDR3 length equals 13 residues. V was shortened by 7 bases and J by 0 bases, with 6 bases between the two germline ends. Germline lookup yields CDR1 MNHEY and CDR2 SMNVEV (reference sequence).

The V and J genes are TRBV10-3 and TRBJ2-7; 7 nucleotides line up with TRBD1. CDR1 and CDR2 (germline): ENHRY, SYGVKD. CDR3 length equals 14 residues. The trim removed 6 bases at V and 7 bases at J, leaving 12 bases unmatched. The CDR3 coding sequence is TGTGCCATCAGATCCTCGACAGGGACGCTTGAGCAGTACGTC. Amino acid sequence: CAIRSSTGTLEQYV.

CDR3 amino acids: CASTRDSRSYGYTF. The CDR3 DNA reads as TGTGCCAGCACTCGGGACAGCCGGTCTTATGGCTACACCTTC. V usage is TRBV2 and J usage is TRBJ1-2, with 7 bases identical to TRBD1. V trimming: 7 bases; J trimming: 5 bases; junction bases outside the gene matches: 10. The CDR3 has 14 residues. Germline-derived CDR1 and CDR2 are SNHLY and FYNNEI.

This clone was found a few times. The chain couples TRBV19 to TRBJ1-5, with 8 nucleotides matching TRBD1. With V trimmed by 3 bases and J by 6 bases, 4 bases remained unmatched. This CDR3 has 14 amino acids. The germline CDR1 and CDR2 sequences are LNHDA and SQIVND (reference sequence). CDR3 in amino acids: CASSIGQGIQPQHF. CDR3 nucleotides: TGTGCCAGTAGTATCGGACAGGGAATTCAGCCCCAGCATTTT.

The V and J genes are TRBV27 and TRBJ2-7; tentative D call: TRBD2 (7 bases). Germline assignment: CDR1 MNHEY and CDR2 SMNVEV (reference sequence). This CDR3 is 17 amino acids long. V was cut by 4 bases and J by 4 bases, with 23 bases left in between. Here the CDR3 reads CASSSSPTGRGGYEQYV. CDR3 sequence (DNA): TGTGCCAGCAGTTCCTCCCCCACTGGCAGGGGAGGGTACGAGCAGTACGTC.

The V and J genes are TRBV6-5 and TRBJ1-1, with D unresolved. The CDR3 runs 14 residues. Trimming took 6 bases from V and 4 from J, leaving 15 bases between them. CDR1 is MNHEY, CDR2 SVGAGI, per germline. The CDR3 loop is CASSPGHGVTEAFF. CDR3 bases: TGTGCCAGCAGCCCCGGCCACGGGGTCACTGAAGCTTTCTTT.

J is TRBJ2-1 and V is TRBV5-1, with D possibly being TRBD2 (5 bases). The CDR3 loop spans 14 amino acids. Germline CDR1 is SGHRS and CDR2 is YFSETQ. The V end was cut by 4 bases, the J end by 0 bases, with 8 bases between. CDR3 in DNA: TGCGCCAGCAGCATGGGGAGCTCCTACAATGAGCAGTTCTTC. This codes for CASSMGSSYNEQFF.

The chain carries TRBV5-1 and TRBJ2-3, with a weak D call TRBD2 (5 bases). V was trimmed by 4 bases and J by 1 base, leaving 7 bases between them. The length of the CDR3 is 13 residues. The germline V gene encodes CDR1 SGHRS and CDR2 YFSETQ. The CDR3 sequence: CASSDGGTDTQYF. The DNA for the CDR3 is TGCGCCAGCAGCGACGGGGGCACAGATACGCAGTATTTT.

The chain employs TRBV6-5 and TRBJ1-4; TRBD1 is a possible D gene (5 bases). V shed 2 bases and J shed 8 bases, with 12 bases lying between them. This CDR3 has 14 residues. Per the germline V gene, CDR1 is MNHEY and CDR2 is SVGAGI. The CDR3 spells CASSYGGTGEKLFF. DNA of the CDR3: TGTGCCAGCAGTTACGGGGGGACCGGGGAAAAACTGTTTTTT.

This chain connects TRBV9 to TRBJ2-6, with D unresolved. The CDR3 runs to 14 residues. V dropped 0 bases and J dropped 2 bases, with 3 bases sitting between them. CDR1 is SGDLS and CDR2 is YYNGEE in the germline V gene. As DNA, the CDR3 is TGTGCCAGCAGCGTAGAGGCTGGGGCCAACGTCCTGACTTTC. Protein: CASSVEAGANVLTF.

The chain couples TRBV19 to TRBJ1-2; TRBD1 matches 8 bases. This CDR3 is 14 amino acids long. Germline V gene sequence: CDR1 LNHDA, CDR2 SQIVND (reference sequence). The V and J ends lost 7 bases and 3 bases, in that order; junction bases with no gene match: 7. CDR3 amino acids: CASIPGGRYYGYTF. The CDR3 bases are TGTGCCAGTATCCCAGGGGGCCGGTACTATGGCTACACCTTC.

This chain links TRBV10-3 with TRBJ2-3; TRBD1 agrees at 8 bases. Germline V CDR1 and CDR2: ENHRY, SYGVKD. V was clipped by 5 bases and J by 0 bases; unmatched bases: 1. This CDR3 is built from 14 residues. The DNA of the CDR3 is TGTGCCATCAGTTGGACAGGGAGCACAGATACGCAGTATTTT. Its translation is CAISWTGSTDTQYF.

This chain uses TRBV6-1 with TRBJ2-3; D is ambiguous. The germline V gene has CDR1 MNHNS and CDR2 SASEGT. Trimming shortened V by 1 base and J by 0 bases, and 20 bases separated the two germline ends. The CDR3 is 19 amino acids. CDR3 region: CASSEDVKAAAPSTDTQYF. CDR3 nucleotides: TGTGCCAGCAGTGAAGACGTGAAGGCGGCGGCCCCTAGCACAGATACGCAGTATTTT.

This chain joins TRBV11-2 and TRBJ2-7; D uncertain. The V end was cut by 5 bases, the J end by 0 bases, with 8 bases between. CDR3 length equals 13 residues. Germline V gene lookup returns CDR1 SGHAT and CDR2 FQNNGV. The CDR3 here is CASSLRSSYEQYV. DNA for the CDR3: TGTGCCAGCAGCCTTCGGAGCTCCTACGAGCAGTACGTC.

The sample holds one count of this clone. This sequence joins TRBV5-4 and TRBJ2-6; TRBD2 matches at 13 bases. The CDR3 has 20 amino acids. V was clipped by 4 bases and J by 0 bases; unmatched bases: 10. Germline V gives CDR1 SGHNT, CDR2 YYREEE (reference sequence). The CDR3 nucleotides read TGTGCCAGCAGCCCGAAACAGGGACTAGCGGGGAACTCTGGGGCCAACGTCCTGACTTTC. Its protein product is CASSPKQGLAGNSGANVLTF.

J is TRBJ1-2 and V is TRBV4-1, with 7 positions matching TRBD1. The J segment lost 4 bases and the V segment lost 0 bases, leaving 14 bases of the junction unmatched. There are 18 residues in the CDR3. Germline V lookup: CDR1 MGHRA, CDR2 YSYEKL. The CDR3: CASSQESMFGTDLYGYTF. DNA for the CDR3: TGCGCCAGCAGCCAAGAAAGTATGTTCGGGACAGATCTCTATGGCTACACCTTC.

This chain connects TRBV19 to TRBJ1-2; D is perhaps TRBD1 (6 bases). The CDR3 spans 12 residues. Per the germline V gene, CDR1 is LNHDA and CDR2 is SQIVND (reference sequence). V gave up 8 bases and J gave up 3 bases, with 10 bases separating them. The CDR3 here is CASGRGDYGYTF. CDR3 sequence (DNA): TGTGCCAGTGGCAGGGGAGACTATGGCTACACCTTC.

The rearrangement links TRBV30 to TRBJ1-5; D is unclear. This CDR3 spans 13 amino acids. Germline assignment: CDR1 GTSNPN and CDR2 SVGIG (reference sequence). V was clipped by 4 bases and J by 7 bases, with 14 bases between them. The CDR3 sequence: CAWNRGIGQPQHF. The CDR3 DNA is TGTGCCTGGAACCGGGGAATAGGGCAGCCCCAGCATTTT.